Sequencing of this TCR beta chain was carried out in a study of T cell changes during pregnancy in multiple sclerosis. CDR3 length: 11 residues. The germline V gene has CDR1 SNHLY and CDR2 FYNNEI. V lost 2 bases to trimming and J lost 10 bases, with 6 bases between them. The assay was immunoSEQ multiplex PCR, and TCRdb's table has in-frame clones only and misses some. In the table there are 35,000 to 45,000 clones, more than 75% of which are singletons. The sequencing here drew on peripheral blood, taken in the third trimester of pregnancy. The V and J genes are TRBV2 and TRBJ2-1; D is unresolved. The sequence was obtained from a female donor in good health, enrolled as a control in a pregnancy study. The CDR3 loop reads CASSEFREQFF. Here the CDR3 DNA reads TGTGCCAGCAGTGAATTCCGGGAGCAGTTCTTC.